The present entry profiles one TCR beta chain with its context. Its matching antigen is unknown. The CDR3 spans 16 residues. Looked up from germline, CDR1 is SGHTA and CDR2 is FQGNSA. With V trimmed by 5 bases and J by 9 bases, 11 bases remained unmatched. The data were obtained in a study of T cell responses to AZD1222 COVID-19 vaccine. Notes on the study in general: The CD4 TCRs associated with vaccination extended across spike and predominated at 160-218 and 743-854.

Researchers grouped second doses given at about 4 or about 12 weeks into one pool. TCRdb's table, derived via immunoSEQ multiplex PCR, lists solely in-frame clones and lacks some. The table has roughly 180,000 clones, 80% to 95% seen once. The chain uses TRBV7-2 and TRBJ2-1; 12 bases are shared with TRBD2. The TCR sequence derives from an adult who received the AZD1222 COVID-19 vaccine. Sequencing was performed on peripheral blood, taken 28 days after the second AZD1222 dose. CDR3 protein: CASSRRASGGELEQFF. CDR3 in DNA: TGTGCCAGCAGCCGGCGAGCTAGCGGGGGGGAGCTTGAGCAGTTCTTC.